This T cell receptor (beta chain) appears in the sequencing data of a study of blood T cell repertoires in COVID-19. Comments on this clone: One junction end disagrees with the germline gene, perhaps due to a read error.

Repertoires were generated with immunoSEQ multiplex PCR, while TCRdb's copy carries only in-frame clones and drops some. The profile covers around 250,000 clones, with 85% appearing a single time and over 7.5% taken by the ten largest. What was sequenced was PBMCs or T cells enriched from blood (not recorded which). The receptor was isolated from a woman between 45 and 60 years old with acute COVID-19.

CDR3 DNA: TGTGCCAGCAGCCTAGGGGACAGGCCAAGCTCTGGAAACACCATATATTTT. Amino acids: CASSLGDRPSSGNTIYF. The chain recombines TRBV13 with TRBJ1-3; 8 bases map to TRBD1. The CDR3 is made up of 17 amino acids. The V gene's germline CDR1 is PRHDT and CDR2 FYEKMQ (reference sequence).